Below are 22 T cell receptor beta chains sequenced from a single sample in a study of blood T cell repertoires in COVID-19. Here immunoSEQ multiplex PCR was the method, and the copy in TCRdb shows in-frame clones only, minus some. The profile shows some 300,000 clones, about 90% of them singletons. The source material was peripheral blood. The source is a woman aged 45-59 years with COVID-19, enrolled during active disease.

The chain uses TRBV25-1 and TRBJ2-7; D perhaps matches TRBD2 (5 bases). The CDR3 consists of 13 residues. Trimming removed 4 bases at V and 0 bases at J, with 7 bases between. CDR1 is MGHDK, CDR2 SYGVNS, per germline. The CDR3 DNA sequence: TGTGCCAGCAGTGGGACTTTCTCCTACGAGCAGTACTTC. Translation: CASSGTFSYEQYF.

V gene TRBV7-9 combines with J gene TRBJ2-4; TRBD2 matches 7 bases. CDR1 is SEHNR and CDR2 is FQNEAQ in the germline V gene (reference sequence). Trimming at V came to 3 bases and at J to 2 bases, leaving 1 base not matched to a gene. This CDR3 spans 14 amino acids. The CDR3 here is CASSFGGTKNIQYF. CDR3 DNA: TGTGCCAGCAGCTTCGGGGGGACCAAAAACATTCAGTACTTC.

V usage is TRBV7-9 and J usage is TRBJ2-2; the match to TRBD2 covers 8 bases. V lost 1 base and J lost 7; bases outside the gene matches: 17. CDR3 length equals 19 residues. Germline loops: CDR1 SEHNR, CDR2 FQNEAQ (reference sequence). Here the CDR3 reads CASSLVGTQVAGLIGELFF. Here the CDR3 DNA reads TGTGCCAGCAGCTTAGTAGGCACGCAGGTAGCGGGATTAATCGGGGAGCTGTTTTTT.

The chain joins TRBV27 to TRBJ2-2; D is possibly TRBD2 (6 bases). CDR3 size: 14 residues. Deletions cut 5 bases from V and 5 bases from J, with 12 bases between. Germline V gives CDR1 MNHEY, CDR2 SMNVEV (reference sequence). The CDR3 bases are TGTGCCAGCAGTCTAGGGCGGGGTACCGGGGAGCTGTTTTTT. Protein: CASSLGRGTGELFF.

The chain recombines TRBV6-5 with TRBJ1-2; 7 bases are shared with TRBD1. This CDR3 contains 15 residues. V was clipped by 8 bases and J by 4 bases; unmatched bases: 13. The V gene's germline CDR1 is MNHEY and CDR2 SVGAGI. The CDR3, as DNA: TGTGCCAGCCGTCCGCATGGGACAGTTATCTATGGCTACACCTTC. This gives the protein CASRPHGTVIYGYTF.

The V and J genes are TRBV6-2 or TRBV6-3 and TRBJ2-7, with a tentative D call TRBD2 (5 bases). V dropped 5 bases and J dropped 5 bases, with 13 bases sitting between them. Germline assignment: CDR1 MNHEY and CDR2 SVGEGT. This CDR3 contains 13 residues. CDR3 amino acids: CASSPHGSDEQYF. In DNA, the CDR3 is TGTGCCAGCAGTCCCCACGGTAGCGACGAGCAGTACTTC.

The V gene is TRBV5-6, the J gene TRBJ2-7; 7 nucleotides line up with TRBD2. V shed 2 bases, J shed 3 bases, and the junction held 8 bases outside the gene matches. CDR1 SGHDT and CDR2 YYEEEE come from the germline V gene. The CDR3 is made up of 15 amino acids. The CDR3 reads CASSFTLATSYEQYF. In DNA form, the CDR3 reads TGTGCCAGCAGCTTCACACTAGCGACGAGCTACGAGCAGTACTTC.

The chain is built from TRBV13 and TRBJ1-5; D is possibly TRBD1 (6 bases). The CDR3 length is 12 residues. Germline CDR1 reads PRHDT; CDR2 reads FYEKMQ (reference sequence). V was clipped by 5 bases and J by 10 bases, with 12 bases between them. The CDR3 spells CASSEQGNPQHF. The CDR3 DNA reads TGTGCCAGCAGCGAACAGGGTAACCCCCAGCATTTT. Full variable domain (missing parts from reference TRBV13 and TRBJ1-5): AAGVIQSPRHLIKEKRETATLKCYPIPRHDTVYWYQQGPGQDPQFLISFYEKMQSDKGSIPDRFSAQQFSDYHSELNMSSLELGDSALYFCASSEQGNPQHFGDGTRLSIL.

V and J are TRBV5-1 and TRBJ2-7, with D possibly matching TRBD1 (6 bases). This CDR3 spans 13 amino acids. The germline gives CDR1 SGHRS, CDR2 YFSETQ. V was pared by 0 bases and J by 5 bases, with 9 bases between. CDR3 residues: CASSLEGENEQYF. CDR3 in DNA: TGCGCCAGCAGCTTGGAGGGGGAGAACGAGCAGTACTTC.

The chain links TRBV3-1 (or the pseudogene TRBV3-2) to TRBJ2-3; weak D call: TRBD1 (5 bases). CDR1 and CDR2 from the germline V gene are LGHDT and YNNKEL (reference sequence). CDR3 length: 14 residues. The V end was cut by 1 base, the J end by 5 bases, with 10 bases between. The CDR3, as DNA: TGTGCCAGCAGCCAAGTGCCAGGGTTAGATACGCAGTATTTT. Amino acids: CASSQVPGLDTQYF.

The V call is TRBV5-5, the J call TRBJ1-5; D uncertain. CDR1 and CDR2 from the germline V gene are SGHKS and YYEKEE (reference sequence). This CDR3 is built from 15 residues. Trimming took off 4 bases at V and 0 bases at J, with 11 bases between the two ends. The CDR3 DNA sequence: TGTGCCAGCAGCACGGGAACCTATAGCAATCAGCCCCAGCATTTT. The encoded protein is CASSTGTYSNQPQHF.

J is TRBJ1-1 and V is TRBV6-1; the D is unclear. With 2 bases removed from V and 8 bases from J, the gap between germline ends came to 15 bases. There are 14 residues in the CDR3. Germline lookup yields CDR1 MNHNS and CDR2 SASEGT. CDR3: CASSEQGGRGEAFF. The CDR3 DNA reads as TGTGCCAGCAGTGAACAAGGTGGAAGAGGGGAAGCTTTCTTT.

The chain employs TRBV18 and TRBJ2-7; 10 bases line up with TRBD1. The V gene end was trimmed by 6 bases and the J gene end by 5 bases; junction bases not matched to a gene: 4. The CDR3 is 13 amino acids. Germline CDR1 is KGHSH and CDR2 is LQKENI. The CDR3 loop reads CASSGTGVNEQYF. For the CDR3, the DNA is TGTGCCAGCTCTGGGACAGGGGTAAACGAGCAGTACTTC.

The chain joins TRBV18 to TRBJ1-2; D uncertain. Trimming pared 3 bases from V and 3 bases from J, leaving 8 bases between. Germline CDR1 is KGHSH and CDR2 is LQKENI. The CDR3 runs to 13 residues. CDR3 in DNA: TGTGCCAGCTCACCGGAGGGTTACTATGGCTACACCTTC. This encodes CASSPEGYYGYTF.

The chain uses TRBV15 and TRBJ2-1; 7 nucleotides agree with TRBD2. V shed 8 bases, J shed 0 bases, and the junction held 10 bases outside the gene matches. CDR1 is LNHNV, CDR2 YYDKDF, per germline (reference sequence). The CDR3 contains 16 residues. CDR3 protein: CATHIEAGSSYNEQFF. The CDR3 DNA reads as TGTGCCACCCACATCGAAGCGGGAAGCTCCTACAATGAGCAGTTCTTC.

This sequence joins TRBV30 and TRBJ2-1; no firm D call. V was clipped by 2 bases and J by 0 bases, with 8 bases between them. The CDR3 contains 14 residues. CDR1 is GTSNPN and CDR2 is SVGIG in the germline V gene (reference sequence). CDR3: CAWSLGSSYNEQFF. The CDR3 DNA sequence: TGTGCCTGGAGTCTTGGTAGCTCCTACAATGAGCAGTTCTTC.

This clone has more than one count but fewer than ten. The chain recombines TRBV4-1 with TRBJ1-5; maybe TRBD1 (6 bases). The germline V gene encodes CDR1 MGHRA and CDR2 YSYEKL. With 5 bases removed from V and 2 bases from J, the gap between germline ends came to 28 bases. There are 20 residues in the CDR3. The CDR3 nucleotides read TGCGCCAGCAGCTCCCGAGGTATCAGGGGCGACCCACTTGGCAATCAGCCCCAGCATTTT. This codes for CASSSRGIRGDPLGNQPQHF.

DNA of the CDR3: TGTGCCAGCAGAGTAGCGGGAGGGATGAAGTTCTTC. This gives the protein CASRVAGGMKFF. The chain has TRBV12-3 or TRBV12-4 and TRBJ2-1; 11 bases line up with TRBD2. With 6 bases clipped from V and 14 bases from J, the junction kept 6 bases outside the gene matches. This CDR3 spans 12 amino acids.

Remarks on this clone: The sample has other DNA sequences that encode this CDR3 too. The chain recombines TRBV5-5 with TRBJ2-7, with a tentative D call TRBD1 (5 bases). The V gene lost 2 bases and the J gene lost 2 bases, with 8 bases spanning the gap. CDR3 length: 13 amino acids. The germline V gene has CDR1 SGHKS and CDR2 YYEKEE (reference sequence). CDR3 protein: CASSLTGPYEQYF. The CDR3 DNA is TGTGCCAGCAGCTTAACAGGTCCCTACGAGCAGTACTTC.

The J gene is TRBJ2-3, the V gene TRBV2, with TRBD1 matching 10 bases. With V trimmed by 6 bases and J by 3 bases, 3 bases remained unmatched. The germline CDR1 and CDR2 sequences are SNHLY and FYNNEI. This CDR3 comprises 14 residues. The CDR3 coding sequence is TGTGCCAGCAGGTTGGGACAGGGGACAGATACGCAGTATTTT. It yields the protein CASRLGQGTDTQYF. Complete variable domain (other parts from reference TRBV2 and TRBJ2-3): EPEVTQTPSHQVTQMGQEVILRCVPISNHLYFYWYRQILGQKVEFLVSFYNNEISEKSEIFDDQFSVERPDGSNFTLKIRSTKLEDSAMYFCASRLGQGTDTQYFGPGTRLTVL.

The rearrangement uses TRBV11-3 and TRBJ2-7; 14 nucleotides match TRBD2. Trimming took 1 base from V and 7 from J; bases not matched to a gene: 3. The germline CDR1 and CDR2 sequences are SGHNT and YENEEA. The CDR3 contains 15 residues. CDR3 DNA: TGTGCCAGCAGCTTAGTGGGACTAGCGGGAGTAGAGCAGTACTTC. This codes for CASSLVGLAGVEQYF. Filled out from reference TRBV11-3 and TRBJ2-7, the complete variable domain reads EAGVVQSPRYKIIEKKQPVAFWCNPISGHNTLYWYLQNLGQGPELLIRYENEEAVDDSQLPKDRFSAERLKGVDSTLKIQPAELGDSAVYLCASSLVGLAGVEQYFGPGTRLTVT.

The CDR3 reads CASTLSGLLDGYTF. The CDR3 DNA sequence: TGTGCCAGCACCCTCTCAGGCCTCCTGGATGGCTACACCTTC. The rearrangement uses TRBV3-1 (or the pseudogene TRBV3-2) and TRBJ1-2; no clear D. With 7 bases removed from V and 6 bases from J, the gap between germline ends came to 18 bases. The CDR3 extends over 14 amino acids. CDR1 and CDR2 (germline): LGHDT, YNNKEL (reference sequence).